This T cell receptor (beta chain) was identified in a study of blood T cell repertoires in COVID-19. The overall study: The samples span acute and convalescent COVID-19 from the United States, Italy and Spain. The analysed material was cDNA or gDNA that came from T cells, B-cell-depleted T cells, or PBMCs.

In the original processing: It was from reference gene primer amplification that nucleated cell counts were estimated. Here immunoSEQ multiplex PCR was the method, and the copy in TCRdb shows in-frame clones only, minus some. D and trimming come from the DNA, and the V and J calls and clone size come from that table. The sample holds approximately 110,000 clones, around nine tenths seen once. After removal of 4 bases from V and 8 bases from J, the junction contained 3 bases not matched to a gene. CDR1 and CDR2 from the germline V gene are SGHTA and FQGNSA. There are 12 residues in the CDR3. This TCR derives from a woman between 70 and 85 years old who had recovered from COVID-19. This chain connects TRBV7-2 to TRBJ1-1; 8 bases are a match to TRBD1. Material: peripheral blood. The DNA for the CDR3 is TGTGCCAGCAGCTCCGACAGGGGCGAAGCTTTCTTT. This codes for CASSSDRGEAFF.